A single sample gave rise to the 14 T cell receptor beta chains below, sequenced in a study of blood T cell repertoires in COVID-19. Libraries were prepared by immunoSEQ multiplex PCR; TCRdb keeps only in-frame clonotypes and omits some of them. The top ten clones hold roughly 6.6% of a sample with hundreds of thousands of clones, roughly 90% of them seen once. The sample was peripheral blood. The source of these receptors is a woman in her fifties or sixties with COVID-19, enrolled during active disease.

The rearrangement links TRBV10-1 to TRBJ2-7, with TRBD2 identical over 9 bases. Looked up from germline, CDR1 is WNHNN and CDR2 is SYGVQD (reference sequence). The CDR3 spans 14 residues. V was pared by 7 bases and J by 7 bases, with 11 bases of the junction left unmatched. CDR3 bases: TGCGCCAGCAATCCCGGCGGGGGGGCCAGGGAGCAGTACTTC. This translates into CASNPGGGAREQYF.

This chain joins TRBV6-5 and TRBJ1-5, with 8 positions matching TRBD1. The CDR3 has 12 residues. Germline V lookup: CDR1 MNHEY, CDR2 SVGAGI. J gave up 7 bases and V 6 bases, and 2 bases lay outside the gene matches. CDR3: CASRTGAQPQHF. Here the CDR3 DNA reads TGTGCCAGCAGGACAGGGGCACAGCCCCAGCATTTT.

This chain connects TRBV5-1 to TRBJ1-2; 7 bases line up with TRBD1. The CDR3 extends over 15 amino acids. The V gene's germline CDR1 is SGHRS and CDR2 YFSETQ. V was pared by 4 bases and J by 0 bases, with 6 bases of the junction left unmatched. This CDR3 is CASSPRTGANYGYTF. DNA of the CDR3: TGCGCCAGCAGCCCAAGGACAGGAGCTAACTATGGCTACACCTTC.

The chain carries TRBV4-1 and TRBJ2-3; D uncertain. V dropped 0 bases and J dropped 4 bases, with 8 bases sitting between them. Germline values: CDR1 MGHRA, CDR2 YSYEKL. The CDR3 contains 14 residues. Here the CDR3 DNA reads TGCGCCAGCAGCCAAGATTTTTTAGCAGATACGCAGTATTTT. Translating gives CASSQDFLADTQYF.

This chain links TRBV24-1 with TRBJ2-1; D possibly corresponds to TRBD1 (5 bases). V was trimmed by 6 bases and J by 3 bases, leaving 8 bases between them. CDR1 and CDR2 (germline): KGHDR, SFDVKD. The CDR3 is 13 amino acids. CDR3 protein: CATSLGHYNEQFF. The CDR3 DNA is TGTGCCACCAGTTTGGGGCACTACAATGAGCAGTTCTTC.

The rearrangement links TRBV7-2 to TRBJ2-7; TRBD1 agrees at 9 bases. CDR3 length equals 14 residues. The germline V gene has CDR1 SGHTA and CDR2 FQGNSA. V lost 8 bases, J lost 4 bases, and 9 bases stayed unmatched. The DNA for the CDR3 is TGTGCCAGCTCCAGGGACAGGGCCACGTACGAGCAGTACTTC. Translating gives CASSRDRATYEQYF.

The chain is built from TRBV10-3 and TRBJ1-2; 9 nucleotides match TRBD1. CDR3 length: 13 amino acids. CDR1 is ENHRY and CDR2 is SYGVKD in the germline V gene. V gave up 10 bases and J gave up 6 bases; unmatched junction bases: 9. The CDR3 protein is CATGQGKLDGYTF. The DNA of the CDR3 is TGTGCCACTGGACAGGGGAAGTTAGATGGCTACACCTTC.

This chain joins TRBV11-2 and TRBJ1-1; a weak D match, TRBD1 (5 bases). The CDR3 is made up of 15 amino acids. V shed 5 bases and J shed 0 bases, with 13 bases lying between them. Germline V gives CDR1 SGHAT, CDR2 FQNNGV. The CDR3 DNA reads as TGTGCCAGCAGCACCCGCAGGGCGATGAACACTGAAGCTTTCTTT. Translated, it gives CASSTRRAMNTEAFF.

J is TRBJ2-7 and V is TRBV11-3, with 15 positions matching TRBD2. The germline gives CDR1 SGHNT, CDR2 YENEEA. This CDR3 is built from 18 residues. After removal of 2 bases from V and 3 bases from J, the junction contained 8 bases not matched to a gene. The CDR3 spells CASSLLPGLAGGLYEQYF. CDR3 bases: TGTGCCAGCAGCTTATTACCGGGACTAGCGGGGGGCCTCTACGAGCAGTACTTC.

V is TRBV7-2 and J is TRBJ1-2; D gene unclear. V was trimmed by 6 bases and J by 7 bases, leaving 12 bases between them. This CDR3 region has 12 residues. Germline V lookup: CDR1 SGHTA, CDR2 FQGNSA. In DNA form, the CDR3 reads TGTGCCAGCAGTTCAGCGGTGGGTGGCTACACCTTC. Its protein is CASSSAVGGYTF. The full variable domain, with the rest looked up from reference TRBV7-2 and TRBJ1-2, is GAGVSQSPSNKVTEKGKDVELRCDPISGHTALYWYRQSLGQGLEFLIYFQGNSAPDKSGLPSDRFSAERTGGSVSTLTIQRTQQEDSAVYLCASSSAVGGYTFGSGTRLTVV.

The chain combines TRBV10-2 with TRBJ2-7; D is possibly TRBD1 (6 bases). CDR1 WSHSY and CDR2 SAAADI come from the germline V gene. V lost 4 bases and J 0 bases, leaving 10 bases between the germline ends. CDR3 length equals 14 residues. This CDR3 reads CASSAQGHSYEQYF. CDR3 DNA sequence: TGCGCCAGCAGTGCCCAGGGACACTCCTACGAGCAGTACTTC.

This rearrangement joins TRBV30 to TRBJ1-4, with TRBD1 as a possible D gene (5 bases). This CDR3 spans 14 amino acids. From germline, CDR1 is GTSNPN and CDR2 SVGIG (reference sequence). Trimming removed 7 bases from V and 4 bases from J, with 16 bases in between. The CDR3 nucleotides read TGTGCCTTGGACCAGACAGCTGTTAATGAAAAACTGTTTTTT. Amino acid sequence: CALDQTAVNEKLFF.

The chain uses TRBV5-5 and TRBJ1-3; TRBD1 is a possible D gene (5 bases). The CDR3 has 15 residues. Trimming removed 4 bases from V and 2 bases from J, with 13 bases in between. Germline CDR1 SGHKS, CDR2 YYEKEE (reference sequence). Here the CDR3 reads CASSADKWPGNTIYF. The CDR3 DNA is TGTGCCAGCAGCGCGGACAAGTGGCCTGGAAACACCATATATTTT.

J is TRBJ1-1 and V is TRBV27; 7 nucleotides agree with TRBD1. This CDR3 spans 15 amino acids. CDR1 and CDR2 (germline): MNHEY, SMNVEV (reference sequence). V gave up 0 bases and J gave up 6 bases; unmatched junction bases: 7. The CDR3 nucleotides read TGTGCCAGCAGTTTATCAGTCACGCAGGGGGCTGAAGCTTTCTTT. The encoded protein is CASSLSVTQGAEAFF.